These 19 T cell receptor beta chains were sequenced from one sample in a study of human CD4 T cells and Enterobacteriaceae. Sequencing was performed with immunoSEQ multiplex PCR; in TCRdb, only in-frame clones are kept and a portion is missing. The profile covers tens of thousands of clones, with about four fifths appearing a single time and roughly 0.96% taken by the ten largest. Sorting took every CD4+ cell except CD45RA+CCR7+CD95- naive cells, reaching over 95% purity. Sequenced input: memory CD4+ T cells from blood. Every receptor here comes from a human donor in good health.

The chain employs TRBV7-9 and TRBJ2-7, with a weak D call TRBD1 (5 bases). This CDR3 has 17 residues. Germline-derived CDR1 and CDR2 are SEHNR and FQNEAQ (reference sequence). Trimming left V 1 base short and J 0 bases short, with 16 bases between. The CDR3 spells CASSLGEGQGGSYEQYF. The CDR3 coding sequence is TGTGCCAGCAGCTTAGGAGAAGGGCAGGGTGGCTCCTACGAGCAGTACTTC. Based on the CDR3 plus reference TRBV7-9 and TRBJ2-7, the full variable domain is DTGVSQNPRHKITKRGQNVTFRCDPISEHNRLYWYRQTLGQGPEFLTYFQNEAQLEKSRLLSDRFSAERPKGSFSTLEIQRTEQGDSAMYLCASSLGEGQGGSYEQYFGPGTRLTVT.

This chain links TRBV7-9 with TRBJ2-5; D gene unclear. Germline V gene sequence: CDR1 SEHNR, CDR2 FQNEAQ (reference sequence). V was pared by 3 bases and J by 2 bases, with 7 bases between. The length of the CDR3 is 13 residues. CDR3 nucleotides: TGTGCCAGCAGCTTTCCACCTCAAGAGACCCAGTACTTC. Its protein product is CASSFPPQETQYF.

This clone was seen a handful of times. The chain combines TRBV5-4 with TRBJ2-1; tentatively, D is TRBD1 (6 bases). Germline V gene sequence: CDR1 SGHNT, CDR2 YYREEE (reference sequence). CDR3 length equals 15 residues. The V end lost 6 bases, the J end lost 0 bases, and 13 bases lay between the germline ends. As DNA, the CDR3 is TGTGCCAGCACCAGAGACAGGAGCTCCTACAATGAGCAGTTCTTC. Its translation is CASTRDRSSYNEQFF.

The gene calls are TRBV19 and TRBJ2-7, with TRBD1 identical over 10 bases. V was pared by 5 bases and J by 6 bases, with 10 bases of the junction left unmatched. The CDR3 consists of 15 residues. Germline values: CDR1 LNHDA, CDR2 SQIVND (reference sequence). The CDR3 DNA follows: TGTGCCAGTAGTCCCCGGGACAGGGGCCTCTCCGAGCAGTACTTC. Amino acid sequence: CASSPRDRGLSEQYF.

This clone has more than one count but fewer than ten. The V gene is TRBV2, the J gene TRBJ2-1, with a tentative D call TRBD2 (6 bases). Germline V gene data show CDR1 as SNHLY and CDR2 as FYNNEI. CDR3 size: 15 residues. V gave up 3 bases and J gave up 2 bases, with 11 bases separating them. The CDR3 loop is CASSDAGRAYNEQFF. The CDR3, as DNA: TGTGCCAGCAGTGACGCGGGACGCGCCTACAATGAGCAGTTCTTC.

CDR3 DNA sequence: TGCGCCAGCAGCCATCCCGGACTGGCGGGTCAGCCCCAGCATTTT. Translation gives CASSHPGLAGQPQHF. V and J are TRBV4-1 and TRBJ1-5; D ambiguous. Trimming pared 3 bases from V and 6 bases from J, leaving 15 bases between. The CDR3 extends over 15 amino acids. Looked up from germline, CDR1 is MGHRA and CDR2 is YSYEKL.

This sequence joins TRBV27 and TRBJ2-1; 8 bases agree with TRBD1. V lost 6 bases and J lost 7; bases outside the gene matches: 8. The CDR3 length is 14 residues. The germline V gene has CDR1 MNHEY and CDR2 SMNVEV (reference sequence). CDR3 loop: CASRTGGRGNEQFF. The DNA of the CDR3 is TGTGCCAGCAGAACAGGGGGTCGTGGGAATGAGCAGTTCTTC.

The chain couples TRBV9 to TRBJ2-4, with 8 nucleotides matching TRBD1. This CDR3 has 15 amino acids. V gave up 0 bases and J gave up 6 bases; unmatched junction bases: 5. Germline V CDR1 and CDR2: SGDLS, YYNGEE. The CDR3 sequence: CASSVDPGGGNIQYF. The CDR3 DNA reads TGTGCCAGCAGCGTAGATCCAGGGGGCGGAAACATTCAGTACTTC.

In nucleotides, the CDR3 is TGTGCCAGCAGCTTGGTTGGGGTCTTGGCCCAGCATTTT. Its translation: CASSLVGVLAQHF. This rearrangement joins TRBV5-8 to TRBJ1-5, with no clear D. The CDR3 loop spans 13 amino acids. Germline values: CDR1 SGHTS, CDR2 YDEGEE. Trimming took off 0 bases at V and 11 bases at J, with 12 bases between the two ends.

Here the CDR3 reads CASSSSGDSYNEQFF. CDR3 in DNA: TGTGCCAGCAGCTCTAGCGGGGACTCCTACAATGAGCAGTTCTTC. V gene TRBV27 combines with J gene TRBJ2-1; 9 positions match TRBD2. V dropped 6 bases and J dropped 0; count of bases not matched to a gene: 3. From germline, CDR1 is MNHEY and CDR2 SMNVEV (reference sequence). There are 15 residues in the CDR3.

The genes are TRBV6-5 and TRBJ2-1; 8 bases line up with TRBD2. This CDR3 has 15 residues. Germline CDR1 reads MNHEY; CDR2 reads SVGAGI. V lost 6 bases to trimming and J lost 6 bases; unmatched junction nucleotides: 10. DNA for the CDR3: TGTGCCAGCAGCTCGGGGGGACTAGGTAGCAATGAGCAGTTCTTC. Protein: CASSSGGLGSNEQFF.

The chain is built from TRBV27 and TRBJ1-2; possible D gene TRBD1, 5 bases. Germline CDR1 reads MNHEY; CDR2 reads SMNVEV (reference sequence). Trimming removed 6 bases from V and 4 bases from J, with 15 bases in between. The CDR3 runs 14 residues. CDR3 in DNA: TGTGCCAGCAGAACTGTCAGGGAAGGCTATGGCTACACCTTC. It codes for CASRTVREGYGYTF.

The chain couples TRBV19 to TRBJ2-6; D is ambiguous. The CDR3 runs to 16 residues. V was cut by 3 bases and J by 0 bases, with 9 bases left in between. Germline values: CDR1 LNHDA, CDR2 SQIVND (reference sequence). CDR3 nucleotides: TGTGCCAGTAGTATTCTTGTAAGCTCTGGGGCCAACGTCCTGACTTTC. It yields the protein CASSILVSSGANVLTF.

In its sample, this clone was seen once. V and J are TRBV7-2 and TRBJ2-3; D is ambiguous. This CDR3 is 13 amino acids long. The V end lost 5 bases, the J end lost 0 bases, and 6 bases lay between the germline ends. From germline, CDR1 is SGHTA and CDR2 FQGNSA. The CDR3: CASSPQSTDTQYF. The CDR3, as DNA: TGTGCCAGCAGCCCCCAAAGCACAGATACGCAGTATTTT.

The rearrangement links TRBV10-2 to TRBJ2-7; D unresolved. The CDR3 is 13 amino acids. Deletions cut 3 bases from V and 0 bases from J, with 6 bases between. CDR1 WSHSY and CDR2 SAAADI come from the germline V gene. In DNA form, the CDR3 reads TGCGCCAGCAGTGATCCGGGCTCCTACGAGCAGTACTTC. It codes for CASSDPGSYEQYF.

This clone occurred a few times. This chain uses TRBV19 with TRBJ1-1; unclear D gene. Trimming stripped 3 bases from V and 0 bases from J, with 11 bases between. CDR3 length: 15 residues. Germline CDR1 is LNHDA and CDR2 is SQIVND (reference sequence). CDR3 bases: TGTGCCAGTAGTATTAAGCTACAGATGAACACTGAAGCTTTCTTT. This codes for CASSIKLQMNTEAFF.

This chain joins TRBV6-6 and TRBJ1-1; TRBD1 might be the D (5 bases). Germline-derived CDR1 and CDR2 are MNHNY and SVGAGI (reference sequence). The V end was cut by 1 base, the J end by 2 bases, with 11 bases between. There are 15 residues in the CDR3. The CDR3 coding sequence is TGTGCCAGCAGTTACTATAGGGGAGATAACACTGAAGCTTTCTTT. Protein product: CASSYYRGDNTEAFF.

V usage is TRBV30 and J usage is TRBJ2-5; no clear D. Matching the DNA end better, TRBJ2-7 makes the J call doubtful. Germline V gene data show CDR1 as GTSNPN and CDR2 as SVGIG (reference sequence). The CDR3 loop spans 10 amino acids. The CDR3 is CAWGIYEQYF. The CDR3 DNA is TGTGCCTGGGGGATCTACGAGCAGTACTTC.

This rearrangement joins TRBV6-1 to TRBJ2-2; TRBD1 aligns across 8 bases. This CDR3 is built from 15 residues. The V gene's germline CDR1 is MNHNS and CDR2 SASEGT. The junction had 3 bases not matched to a gene; V was cut back by 4 bases and J by 2 bases. The CDR3 DNA reads TGTGCCAGCAGTGCCGACAGGGGCAACACCGGGGAGCTGTTTTTT. The encoded protein is CASSADRGNTGELFF.